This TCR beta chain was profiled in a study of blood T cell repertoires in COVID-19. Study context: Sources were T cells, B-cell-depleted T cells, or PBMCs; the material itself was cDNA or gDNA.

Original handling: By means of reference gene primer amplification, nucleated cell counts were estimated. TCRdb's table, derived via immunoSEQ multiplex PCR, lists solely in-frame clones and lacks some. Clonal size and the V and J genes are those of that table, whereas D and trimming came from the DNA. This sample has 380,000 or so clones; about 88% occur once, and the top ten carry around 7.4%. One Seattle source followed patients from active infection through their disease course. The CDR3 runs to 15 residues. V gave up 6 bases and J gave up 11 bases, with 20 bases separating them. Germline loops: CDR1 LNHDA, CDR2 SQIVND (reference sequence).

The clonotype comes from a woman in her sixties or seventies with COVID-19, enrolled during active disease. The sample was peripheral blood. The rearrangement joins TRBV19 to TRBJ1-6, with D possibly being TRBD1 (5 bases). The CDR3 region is CASSRSPQGNTPLHF. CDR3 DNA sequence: TGTGCCAGTAGCCGAAGCCCCCAGGGCAATACACCCCTCCACTTT.